The sequence of this T cell receptor (beta chain) was determined in a study of blood T cells in healthy people across ages. Through a sample-barcoded 5' primer and a J-beta primer mix, a second PCR was run for roughly 7 to 12 cycles. Every sample gave at least 3 million paired-end reads containing CDR3. TCRdb used MiXCR to reprocess the 5' RACE reads, holding one entry per CDR3 protein. The sample lists about 1.7 million distinct CDR3 sequences; approximately 30% were seen once. Those donating, healthy Caucasian individuals from Russia, were aged about 6 to 100. CDR3 length equals 14 residues. Per germline, CDR1 LNHNV and CDR2 YYDKDF (reference sequence). The germline V and J ends were trimmed by 1 base and 7 bases, with 10 bases remaining between them.

Input material: blood. The J gene is TRBJ1-4, the V gene TRBV15, with D possibly being TRBD1 (5 bases). The sequence derives from a young woman in good health. CDR3 nucleotide sequence: TGTGCCACCAGCAGAGTTGCAGGGCCTGAAAAACTGTTTTTT. This encodes CATSRVAGPEKLFF. The full variable domain, in which reference TRBV15 and TRBJ1-4 provide the parts outside the CDR3, is DAMVIQNPRYQVTQFGKPVTLSCSQTLNHNVMYWYQQKSSQAPKLLFHYYDKDFNNEADTPDNFQSRRPNTSFCFLDIRSPGLGDTAMYLCATSRVAGPEKLFFGSGTQLSVL.